The 2 T cell receptor beta chains in this list originate from one sample, sequenced in a study of blood T cell repertoires in COVID-19. TCRdb's table, derived via immunoSEQ multiplex PCR, lists solely in-frame clones and lacks some. This table holds 300,000 or so clones, around 83% found once. The sample taken for sequencing was peripheral blood. These receptors came from a woman aged 45-65 years with acute or convalescent COVID-19.

V is TRBV6-5 and J is TRBJ2-1, with D uncertain. Between the trimmed V and J ends, which lost 5 bases and 7 bases, there was a span of 9 bases. Germline loops: CDR1 MNHEY, CDR2 SVGAGI. The CDR3 is 12 amino acids. CDR3 in amino acids: CASSPGVNEQFF. The CDR3 DNA follows: TGTGCCAGCAGTCCCGGTGTAAATGAGCAGTTCTTC.

The V call is TRBV18, the J call TRBJ2-7, with 7 bases identical to TRBD1. J gave up 3 bases and V 2 bases, and 7 bases lay outside the gene matches. Germline CDR1 reads KGHSH; CDR2 reads LQKENI. This CDR3 spans 15 amino acids. In DNA, the CDR3 is TGTGCCAGCTCACCATTCGAGGGGGCGGGCTACGAGCAGTACTTC. Translating it yields CASSPFEGAGYEQYF. Variable domain in full (rest from reference TRBV18 and TRBJ2-7): NAGVMQNPRHLVRRRGQEARLRCSPMKGHSHVYWYRQLPEEGLKFMVYLQKENIIDESGMPKERFSAEFPKEGPSILRIQQVVRGDSAAYFCASSPFEGAGYEQYFGPGTRLTVT.